The 10 T cell receptor beta chains reported below all come from one sample, sequenced in a study of cytomegalovirus exposure and HLA in healthy donors. PCR amplification relied on 60 Vbeta primers (plus 13 Jbeta primers). Method: immunoSEQ multiplex PCR; TCRdb's copy keeps in-frame clones and lacks some. The sample has about 160,000 clones; 65% to 80% are singletons. The sequenced sample consisted of PBMCs. The receptors come from a middle-aged woman in good health and CMV-seropositive.

The chain combines TRBV5-1 with TRBJ2-3, with 7 positions matching TRBD2. This CDR3 has 15 residues. The germline V gene has CDR1 SGHRS and CDR2 YFSETQ. The V and J ends lost 4 bases and 3 bases, in that order; junction bases with no gene match: 8. CDR3 DNA: TGCGCCAGCAGCAAGGGTGGGGGACTAACAGATACGCAGTATTTT. It translates to CASSKGGGLTDTQYF.

The V call is TRBV5-1, the J call TRBJ2-7; D gene unclear. The CDR3 has 18 residues. Germline V gene data show CDR1 as SGHRS and CDR2 as YFSETQ. Deletions cut 0 bases from V and 4 bases from J, with 23 bases between. The CDR3 DNA reads TGCGCCAGCAGCTTGGCGTTTAGTCCCGGTACCGGGTTTTACGAGCAGTACTTC. It yields the protein CASSLAFSPGTGFYEQYF. The full variable domain, completed using reference TRBV5-1 and TRBJ2-7, is KAGVTQTPRYLIKTRGQQVTLSCSPISGHRSVSWYQQTPGQGLQFLFEYFSETQRNKGNFPGRFSGRQFSNSRSEMNVSTLELGDSALYLCASSLAFSPGTGFYEQYFGPGTRLTVT.

This sequence joins TRBV7-2 and TRBJ1-5, with D unresolved. The V gene's germline CDR1 is SGHTA and CDR2 FQGNSA. This CDR3 spans 13 amino acids. V was trimmed by 0 bases and J by 7 bases, leaving 7 bases between them. DNA of the CDR3: TGTGCCAGCAGCTTAGCGACTGAACAGCCCCAGCATTTT. This sequence encodes CASSLATEQPQHF.

The chain is built from TRBV6-1 and TRBJ2-7; 8 nucleotides align to TRBD2. CDR1 is MNHNS and CDR2 is SASEGT in the germline V gene. V lost 8 bases, J lost 2 bases, and 5 bases stayed unmatched. The CDR3 totals 13 residues. CDR3 in amino acids: CASQTSDAYEQYF. The CDR3 DNA is TGTGCCAGCCAGACTAGCGATGCCTACGAGCAGTACTTC.

This chain connects TRBV30 to TRBJ2-7; the D gene is possibly TRBD1 (5 bases). The germline gives CDR1 GTSNPN, CDR2 SVGIG (reference sequence). The V and J ends lost 0 bases and 2 bases respectively, with 17 bases between them. The CDR3 spans 16 residues. CDR3 region: CAWSVLLAGKAYEQYF. Written as DNA, the CDR3 is TGTGCCTGGAGTGTTCTTTTGGCAGGGAAGGCCTACGAGCAGTACTTC.

This chain links TRBV6-6 with TRBJ2-1; 7 bases fit TRBD1. Trimming cost V 5 bases and J 12 bases; bases outside gene matches: 7. From germline, CDR1 is MNHNY and CDR2 SVGAGI (reference sequence). There are 12 residues in the CDR3. In nucleotides, the CDR3 is TGTGCCAGCAGTGACCAGGGGGTTGGGCAGTTCTTC. Protein product: CASSDQGVGQFF.

V usage is TRBV5-6 and J usage is TRBJ1-6; D is ambiguous. Trimming left V 2 bases short and J 3 bases short, with 15 bases between. Looked up from germline, CDR1 is SGHDT and CDR2 is YYEEEE. The CDR3 totals 17 residues. CDR3 in DNA: TGTGCCAGCAGCTTTTGGCTCCTTACTAACTATAATTCACCCCTCCACTTT. Translating gives CASSFWLLTNYNSPLHF.

The rearrangement uses TRBV6-5 and TRBJ1-6; possibly TRBD1 for D (5 bases). Trimming took 3 bases from V and 10 from J, leaving 16 bases between them. This CDR3 region has 15 residues. Germline-derived CDR1 and CDR2 are MNHEY and SVGAGI. CDR3 amino acids: CASSYRGLFQSPLHF. Here the CDR3 DNA reads TGTGCCAGCAGTTATAGGGGATTGTTTCAATCACCCCTCCACTTT.

The chain recombines TRBV5-1 with TRBJ2-5; D may be TRBD1 (5 bases). The V end was cut by 2 bases, the J end by 4 bases, with 18 bases between. The CDR3 loop spans 16 amino acids. Germline lookup yields CDR1 SGHRS and CDR2 YFSETQ. CDR3 amino acids: CASSFTSSEQGETQYF. Written as DNA, the CDR3 is TGCGCCAGCAGCTTTACGTCGTCCGAGCAGGGAGAGACCCAGTACTTC.

V and J are TRBV7-9 and TRBJ2-3; 8 bases agree with TRBD1. In germline, CDR1 is SEHNR, CDR2 FQNEAQ (reference sequence). CDR3 size: 15 residues. The ends lost 5 bases at V and 1 base at J; junction bases unmatched: 5. DNA for the CDR3: TGTGCCAGCAGCCCTGGACAGGGCGGCACAGATACGCAGTATTTT. It is translated as CASSPGQGGTDTQYF.